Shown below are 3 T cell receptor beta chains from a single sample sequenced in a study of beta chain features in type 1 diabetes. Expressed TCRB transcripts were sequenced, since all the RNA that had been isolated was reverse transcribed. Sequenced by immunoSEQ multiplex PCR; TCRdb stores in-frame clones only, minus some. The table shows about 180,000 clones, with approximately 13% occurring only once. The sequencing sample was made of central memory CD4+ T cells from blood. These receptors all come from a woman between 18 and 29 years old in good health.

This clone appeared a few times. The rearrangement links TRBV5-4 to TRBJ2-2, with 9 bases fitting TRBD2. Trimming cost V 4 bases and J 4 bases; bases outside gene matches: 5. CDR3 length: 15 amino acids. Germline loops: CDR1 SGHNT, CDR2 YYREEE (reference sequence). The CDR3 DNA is TGTGCCAGCAGCGGGGGACTAGCCGGCACCGGGGAGCTGTTTTTT. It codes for CASSGGLAGTGELFF.

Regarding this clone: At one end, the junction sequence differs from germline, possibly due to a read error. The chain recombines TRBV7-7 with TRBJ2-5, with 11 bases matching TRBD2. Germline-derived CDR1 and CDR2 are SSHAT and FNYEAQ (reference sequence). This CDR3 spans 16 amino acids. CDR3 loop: CASSPIGTSGQETQYF. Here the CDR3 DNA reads TGTGCTAGCAGCCCCATCGGGACTAGCGGACAAGAGACCCAGTACTTC.

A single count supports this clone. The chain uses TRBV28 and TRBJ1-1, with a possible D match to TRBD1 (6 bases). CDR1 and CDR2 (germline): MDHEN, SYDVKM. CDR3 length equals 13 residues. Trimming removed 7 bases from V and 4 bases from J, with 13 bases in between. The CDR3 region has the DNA TGTGCCAGCATACAGGGAGGGGGCACTGAAGCTTTCTTT. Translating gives CASIQGGGTEAFF.